The 6 T cell receptor beta chains below come from one sample, sequenced in a study of T cell responses to AZD1222 COVID-19 vaccine. TCRdb's copy holds only in-frame clones and misses some; the assay was immunoSEQ multiplex PCR. The table has about 120,000 clones, 70% to 90% seen once. Specimen: peripheral blood, collected on day 0 of AZD1222 vaccination. Receptors originate from an adult in good health.

The rearrangement joins TRBV5-1 to TRBJ1-6, with D hard to call. Germline V CDR1 and CDR2: SGHRS, YFSETQ. V lost 0 bases and J lost 0, with 7 bases in between. The CDR3 spans 16 residues. The CDR3 nucleotides read TGCGCCAGCAGCTTGGACGGCAACTCCTATAATTCACCCCTCCACTTT. Translation gives CASSLDGNSYNSPLHF.

As regards this clone: Germline and junction disagree at one end, which may indicate a read error. This chain joins TRBV3-1 (or the pseudogene TRBV3-2) and TRBJ2-5; D perhaps matches TRBD2 (6 bases). The CDR3 runs to 17 residues. Germline loops: CDR1 LGHDT, CDR2 YNNKEL (reference sequence). The CDR3 nucleotides are TGTGCCAGCAGCCCCACGGAGGGGCTTCGTAGGAGAGAGATCCAGTACTTC. It encodes CASSPTEGLRRREIQYF.

This clone was recorded once. The V gene is TRBV3-1 (or the pseudogene TRBV3-2), the J gene TRBJ2-2; 7 nucleotides align to TRBD1. The V segment lost 2 bases and the J segment 2 bases; nucleotides outside the gene matches: 5. Germline V gives CDR1 LGHDT, CDR2 YNNKEL (reference sequence). The CDR3 sequence is 16 residues long. CDR3 sequence reads: CASSQPRTGNTGELFF. CDR3 DNA: TGTGCCAGCAGCCAACCCCGGACAGGCAACACCGGGGAGCTGTTTTTT.

V usage is TRBV7-2 and J usage is TRBJ2-3; the D is unclear. The V and J ends lost 5 bases and 4 bases respectively, with 13 bases between them. The germline gives CDR1 SGHTA, CDR2 FQGNSA. The CDR3 contains 14 residues. The CDR3 protein is CASSPMGYSDTQYF. CDR3 coding DNA: TGTGCCAGCAGCCCGATGGGATACTCAGATACGCAGTATTTT.

The chain uses TRBV5-1 and TRBJ1-1; no reliable D call. The CDR3 is 13 amino acids. With 2 bases removed from V and 3 bases from J, the gap between germline ends came to 8 bases. CDR1 SGHRS and CDR2 YFSETQ come from the germline V gene. In nucleotides, the CDR3 is TGCGCCAGCAGCTTCGGGATGTACACTGAAGCTTTCTTT. This gives the protein CASSFGMYTEAFF.

The V and J genes are TRBV27 and TRBJ1-5; 9 bases map to TRBD1. This CDR3 comprises 14 residues. Germline V lookup: CDR1 MNHEY, CDR2 SMNVEV (reference sequence). Trimming cost V 8 bases and J 7 bases; bases outside gene matches: 9. Here the CDR3 reads CASGGTGLRQPQHF. The DNA of the CDR3 is TGTGCCAGCGGGGGGACAGGGCTCCGCCAGCCCCAGCATTTT.